The clone carrying this TCR beta chain was observed a single time. This specimen belongs to a study of technical replicates of blood from a few donors. The table came from immunoSEQ multiplex PCR; TCRdb's copy has only in-frame clones and leaves some out. The repertoire consists of more than 65,000 clones, with 91% occurring once and the leading ten covering approximately 0.42%. Germline V gives CDR1 MNHEY, CDR2 SVGAGI. Deletions cut 0 bases from V and 2 bases from J, with 14 bases between. The CDR3 is 16 amino acids. Sequencing was carried out using T cells isolated from PBMCs. This TCR was recovered from a human donor in good health. This chain links TRBV6-5 with TRBJ2-7; D possibly corresponds to TRBD2 (6 bases). CDR3 in amino acids: CASSYSSGSRAYEQYF. As DNA, the CDR3 is TGTGCCAGCAGTTACTCGTCCGGGAGTAGAGCCTACGAGCAGTACTTC.